One T cell receptor beta chain is described in this entry. Its antigen is unknown. No clone much larger than this one lies a single base away; base qualities are absent. Whole blood was collected in K2EDTA tubes by collaborating institutions according to the institutions' own protocols. For TCRbeta analysis, collaborators shipped samples in one of three forms: frozen whole blood, isolated PBMCs, or DNA extracted from either of those sample types. This sample was taken from a study of blood T cell repertoires in COVID-19 (dated by TCRdb to 2019 to 2021). With respect to the entire study: Samples from collaborators originated in the United States, Italy and Spain and spanned both the acute and convalescent phases of COVID-19. The prospective study material was composed of cDNA or gDNA derived from T cells, B-cell-depleted T cells, or PBMCs. Subjects who had been exposed to COVID-19, were actively infected with it, or had recovered from it provided the deeply sampled blood TCRbeta repertoires that made up the dataset. The repertoires were released in a freely available public database intended as a resource for research on the immune response to SARS-CoV-2. The samples were drawn from the first 160 participants of the ongoing ImmuneRACE study and from about 1,200 subjects provided by 6 global collaborators. A de-identified subject ID, COVID-19 status, age in years and sex were almost always included in the sample metadata. Where available, HLA class I and class II types were taken from metadata supplied by the sample provider and were not determined by assay-based typing. Results and caveats for the whole study, not just this receptor: The amount of clinical and demographic metadata varied by source and participant and was provided uncurated.

TCRbeta CDR3 regions were amplified from genomic DNA using the immunoSEQ Assay, a bias-controlled multiplex PCR. In the source study's methods: The number of nucleated cells in each sample was estimated from the amplification of reference gene primers within the assay. To quantify the absolute abundance of each unique TCRbeta CDR3 rearrangement, sequence reads were collapsed and filtered. Productive Simpson clonality was computed per sample as the square root of Simpson's diversity index over productive rearrangements. The source is immuneACCESS, and TCRdb retained only in-frame sequences with V and J called. Part of the clones is not carried over; for the studies checked, unresolved V genes explain less than half of this, and the remainder is unexplained. V, J and clone size were drawn from that table, and D and trimming were deduced from the DNA. The sample includes 300,000 to 400,000 clones, with around nine tenths observed a single time. The ten largest clonotypes hold under 5% of the sample.

CDR1 and CDR2, per the germline V gene, are SGHTA and FQGNSA. Trimming takes 1 base off V and 7 bases off J; junction bases not matched to a gene: 6. The cysteine opens and the phenylalanine closes a CDR3 of 14 amino acids. Only CDR3 DNA is held: 42 bases, read in frame from base 1. Sequencing input: peripheral blood. The sequence was collected from a woman aged 45-60 years with active or convalescent COVID-19. The rearranged segments are TRBV7-2 and TRBJ2-7; 8 of the junction bases match TRBD2. The CDR3 sequence is CASSLEVPSGEQYF. The DNA is TGTGCCAGCAGCTTAGAAGTTCCTAGCGGGGAGCAGTACTTC.